The clone carrying this T cell receptor beta chain has just one count. With V trimmed by 4 bases and J by 6 bases, 6 bases remained unmatched. CDR3 length: 13 residues. From germline, CDR1 is SGHKS and CDR2 YYEKEE (reference sequence). The record originates from a study of blood T cell repertoires in COVID-19. Across the whole study: Material from acute and convalescent COVID-19 was sourced from the United States, Italy and Spain.

The authors' processing: Reference gene primers were amplified, and this amplification served to estimate nucleated cell counts. Sequenced by immunoSEQ multiplex PCR; TCRdb stores in-frame clones only, minus some. V, J and clone size derive from that table, while D and trimming were established from the DNA sequence. The table shows roughly 220,000 clones, with roughly 80% occurring only once. V is TRBV5-5 and J is TRBJ1-1, with 7 bases lining up with TRBD1. The sequencing sample was made of PBMCs or T cells enriched from blood (not recorded which). This TCR derives from a woman in her forties with acute COVID-19. The CDR3 loop reads CASSLPGQSEAFF. CDR3 DNA: TGTGCCAGCAGCCTGCCGGGACAGTCTGAAGCTTTCTTT.